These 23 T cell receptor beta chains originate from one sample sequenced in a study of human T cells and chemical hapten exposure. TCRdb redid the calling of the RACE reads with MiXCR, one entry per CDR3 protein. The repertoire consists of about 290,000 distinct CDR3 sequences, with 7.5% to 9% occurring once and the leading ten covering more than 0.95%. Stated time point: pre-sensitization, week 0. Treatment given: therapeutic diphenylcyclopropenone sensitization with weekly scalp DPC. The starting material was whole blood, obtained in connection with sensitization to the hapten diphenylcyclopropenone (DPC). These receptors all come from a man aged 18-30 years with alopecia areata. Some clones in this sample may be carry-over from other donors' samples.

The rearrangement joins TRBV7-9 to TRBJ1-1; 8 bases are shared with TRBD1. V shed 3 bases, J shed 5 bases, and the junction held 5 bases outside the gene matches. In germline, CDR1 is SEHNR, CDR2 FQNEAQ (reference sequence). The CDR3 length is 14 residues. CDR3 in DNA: TGTGCCAGCAGCTTCCAGGGGGCTTGGACTGAAGCTTTCTTT. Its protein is CASSFQGAWTEAFF.

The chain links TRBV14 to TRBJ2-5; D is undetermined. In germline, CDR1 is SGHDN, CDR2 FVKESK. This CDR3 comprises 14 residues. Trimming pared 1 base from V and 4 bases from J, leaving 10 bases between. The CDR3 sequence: CASSQGSPRETQYF. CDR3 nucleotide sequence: TGTGCCAGCAGCCAAGGGTCTCCCCGAGAGACCCAGTACTTC.

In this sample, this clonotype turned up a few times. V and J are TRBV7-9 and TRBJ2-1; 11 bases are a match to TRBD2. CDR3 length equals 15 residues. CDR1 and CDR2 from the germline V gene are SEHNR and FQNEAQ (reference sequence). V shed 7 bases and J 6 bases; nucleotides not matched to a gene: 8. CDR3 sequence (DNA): TGTGCCAGCATCCCACTAGCGGGGGTTGTCAATGAGCAGTTCTTC. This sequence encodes CASIPLAGVVNEQFF.

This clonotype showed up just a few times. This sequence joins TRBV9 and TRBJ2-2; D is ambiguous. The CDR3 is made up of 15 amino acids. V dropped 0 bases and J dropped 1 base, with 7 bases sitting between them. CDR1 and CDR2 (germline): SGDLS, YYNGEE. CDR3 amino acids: CASSVGPVNTGELFF. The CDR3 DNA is TGTGCCAGCAGCGTAGGGCCAGTGAACACCGGGGAGCTGTTTTTT.

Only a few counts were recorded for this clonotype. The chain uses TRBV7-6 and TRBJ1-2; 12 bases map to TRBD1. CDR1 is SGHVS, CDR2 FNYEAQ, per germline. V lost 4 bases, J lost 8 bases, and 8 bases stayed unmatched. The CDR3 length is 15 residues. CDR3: CASSSTGQGALGYTF. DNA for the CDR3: TGTGCCAGCAGCTCCACGGGACAGGGGGCTTTAGGCTACACCTTC.

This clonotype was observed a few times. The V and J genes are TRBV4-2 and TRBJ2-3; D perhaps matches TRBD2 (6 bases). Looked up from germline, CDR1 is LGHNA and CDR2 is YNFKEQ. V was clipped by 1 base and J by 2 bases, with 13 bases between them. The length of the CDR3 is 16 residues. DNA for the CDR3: TGTGCCAGCAGCCAAGCGCTGGGACTCGTCACAGATACGCAGTATTTT. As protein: CASSQALGLVTDTQYF.

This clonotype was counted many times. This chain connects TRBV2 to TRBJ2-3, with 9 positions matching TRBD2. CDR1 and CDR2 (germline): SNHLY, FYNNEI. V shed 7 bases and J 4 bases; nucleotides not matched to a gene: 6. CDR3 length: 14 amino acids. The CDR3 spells CASTPRLAADTQYF. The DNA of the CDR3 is TGTGCCAGCACTCCCCGACTAGCGGCAGATACGCAGTATTTT.

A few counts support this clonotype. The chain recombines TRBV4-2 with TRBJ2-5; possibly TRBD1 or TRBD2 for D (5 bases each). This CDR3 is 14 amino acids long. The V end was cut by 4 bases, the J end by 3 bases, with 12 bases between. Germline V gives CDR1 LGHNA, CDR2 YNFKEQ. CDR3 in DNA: TGTGCCAGCAGCCTCGGGACCACAAAAGAGACCCAGTACTTC. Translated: CASSLGTTKETQYF.

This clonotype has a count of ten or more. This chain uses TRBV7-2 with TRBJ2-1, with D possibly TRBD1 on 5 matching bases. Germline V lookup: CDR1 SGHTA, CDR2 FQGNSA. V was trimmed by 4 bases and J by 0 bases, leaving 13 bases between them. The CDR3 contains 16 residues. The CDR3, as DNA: TGTGCCAGCAGCTCAAGACAGAGGAGCTCCTACAATGAGCAGTTCTTC. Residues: CASSSRQRSSYNEQFF.

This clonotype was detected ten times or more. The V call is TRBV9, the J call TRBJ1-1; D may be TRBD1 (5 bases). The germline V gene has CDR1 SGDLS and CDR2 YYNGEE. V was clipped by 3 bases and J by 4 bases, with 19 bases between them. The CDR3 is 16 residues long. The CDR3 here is CASSDSLFQRGTEAFF. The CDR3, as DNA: TGTGCCAGCAGCGATAGTCTGTTCCAGAGGGGCACTGAAGCTTTCTTT.

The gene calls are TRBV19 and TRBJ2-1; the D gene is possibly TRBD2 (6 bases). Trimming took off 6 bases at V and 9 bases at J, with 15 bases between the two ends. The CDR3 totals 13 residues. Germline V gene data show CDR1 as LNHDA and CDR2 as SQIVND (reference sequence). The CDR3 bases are TGTGCCAGTAGCGACTGGTCCGGGGGTGAGCAGTTCTTC. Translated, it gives CASSDWSGGEQFF.

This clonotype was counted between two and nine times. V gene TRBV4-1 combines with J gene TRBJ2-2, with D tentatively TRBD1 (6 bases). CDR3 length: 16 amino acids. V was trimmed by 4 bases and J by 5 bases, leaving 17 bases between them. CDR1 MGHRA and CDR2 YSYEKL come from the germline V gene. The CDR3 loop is CASSRVGRGGTGELFF. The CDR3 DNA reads TGCGCCAGCAGCCGCGTAGGCAGGGGTGGTACCGGGGAGCTGTTTTTT.

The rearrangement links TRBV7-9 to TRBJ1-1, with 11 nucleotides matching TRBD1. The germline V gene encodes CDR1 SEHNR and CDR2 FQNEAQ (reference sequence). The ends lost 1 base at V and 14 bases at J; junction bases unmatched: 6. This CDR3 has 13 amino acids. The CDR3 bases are TGTGCCAGCAGCTTAGGTCGGGACAGGGGGTTGTTCTTT. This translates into CASSLGRDRGLFF.

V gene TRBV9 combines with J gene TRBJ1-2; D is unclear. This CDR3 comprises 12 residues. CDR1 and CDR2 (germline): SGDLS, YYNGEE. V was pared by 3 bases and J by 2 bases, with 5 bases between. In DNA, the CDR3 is TGTGCCAGCAGCGGGCCGAACTATGGCTACACCTTC. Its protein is CASSGPNYGYTF.

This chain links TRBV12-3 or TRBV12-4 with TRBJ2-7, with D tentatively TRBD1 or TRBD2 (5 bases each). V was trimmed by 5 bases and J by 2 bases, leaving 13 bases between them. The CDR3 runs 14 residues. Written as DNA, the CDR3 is TGTGCCAGCAGTCCCCGGGACGGACCCTACGAGCAGTACTTC. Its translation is CASSPRDGPYEQYF.

The CDR3 coding sequence is TGTGCCAGCAGCCAGGGACAGGGCTTGGATGGCTACACCTTC. Its translation is CASSQGQGLDGYTF. This chain links TRBV7-9 with TRBJ1-2; TRBD1 matches at 9 bases. This CDR3 has 14 residues. The germline gives CDR1 SEHNR, CDR2 FQNEAQ (reference sequence). The junction had 7 bases not matched to a gene; V was cut back by 5 bases and J by 6 bases.

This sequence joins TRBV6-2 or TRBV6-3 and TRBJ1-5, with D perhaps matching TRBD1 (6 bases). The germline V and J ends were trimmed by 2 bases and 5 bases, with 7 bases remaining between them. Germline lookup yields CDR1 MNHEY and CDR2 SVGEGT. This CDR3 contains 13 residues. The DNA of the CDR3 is TGTGCCAGCAGTTACGAGGGGGATCAGCCCCAGCATTTT. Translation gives CASSYEGDQPQHF.

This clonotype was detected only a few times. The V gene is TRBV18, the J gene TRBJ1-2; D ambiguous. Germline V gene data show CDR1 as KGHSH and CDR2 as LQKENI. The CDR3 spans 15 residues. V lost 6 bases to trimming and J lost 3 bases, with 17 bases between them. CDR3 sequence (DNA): TGTGCCAGCTCCACGAGTGGGCATTATGACTATGGCTACACCTTC. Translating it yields CASSTSGHYDYGYTF.

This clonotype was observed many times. The DNA of the CDR3 is TGTGCCAGCAGCGACAGGAATTCACCCCTCCACTTT. This translates into CASSDRNSPLHF. This chain uses TRBV2 with TRBJ1-6; TRBD1 might be the D (6 bases). CDR1 is SNHLY and CDR2 is FYNNEI in the germline V gene. The CDR3 sequence is 12 residues long. With 6 bases removed from V and 7 bases from J, the gap between germline ends came to 7 bases.

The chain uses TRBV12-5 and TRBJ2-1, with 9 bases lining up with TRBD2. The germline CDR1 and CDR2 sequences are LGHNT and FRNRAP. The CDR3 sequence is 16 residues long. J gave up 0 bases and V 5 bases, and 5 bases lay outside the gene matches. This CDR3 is CASGTKAGGSYNEQFF. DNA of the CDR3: TGTGCTAGTGGTACCAAAGCGGGGGGCTCCTACAATGAGCAGTTCTTC.

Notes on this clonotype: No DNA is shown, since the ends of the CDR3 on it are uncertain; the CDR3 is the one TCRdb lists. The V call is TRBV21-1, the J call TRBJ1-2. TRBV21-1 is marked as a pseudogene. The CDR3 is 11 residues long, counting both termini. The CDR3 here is CASSLNYGCTF.

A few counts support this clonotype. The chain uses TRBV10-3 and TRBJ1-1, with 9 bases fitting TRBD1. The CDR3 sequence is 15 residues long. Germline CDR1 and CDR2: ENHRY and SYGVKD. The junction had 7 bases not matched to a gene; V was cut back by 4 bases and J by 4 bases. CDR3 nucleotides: TGTGCCATCAGTGCTCACAGGGGGCCGTCCACTGAAGCTTTCTTT. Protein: CAISAHRGPSTEAFF.

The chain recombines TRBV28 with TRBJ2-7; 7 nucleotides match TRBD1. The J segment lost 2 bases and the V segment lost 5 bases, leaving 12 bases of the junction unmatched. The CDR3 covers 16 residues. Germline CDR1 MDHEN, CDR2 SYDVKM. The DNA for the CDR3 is TGTGCCAGCAGTCCCCAATTAGGGGGCCCACCCTACGAGCAGTACTTC. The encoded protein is CASSPQLGGPPYEQYF.